Sequencing of this T cell receptor beta chain was carried out in a study of T cell responses to AZD1222 COVID-19 vaccine. Study context: Analyses pooled second doses at about 4 or about 12 weeks.

The ends were cut back, 0 bases at V and 0 bases at J, with 5 bases in the middle. CDR1 and CDR2 from the germline V gene are LGHNA and YNFKEQ. The CDR3 loop spans 15 amino acids. TCRdb's copy holds only in-frame clones and misses some; the assay was immunoSEQ multiplex PCR. The repertoire has approximately 92,000 clones, 91% of them found once; the top ten carry 7.5%. This TCR was recovered from an adult in good health. The V and J genes are TRBV4-2 and TRBJ2-2; maybe TRBD1 (5 bases). The input for sequencing was peripheral blood, taken on day 0 of AZD1222 vaccination. CDR3 sequence reads: CASSQDRANTGELFF. The CDR3 DNA reads TGTGCCAGCAGCCAAGACAGGGCGAACACCGGGGAGCTGTTTTTT.